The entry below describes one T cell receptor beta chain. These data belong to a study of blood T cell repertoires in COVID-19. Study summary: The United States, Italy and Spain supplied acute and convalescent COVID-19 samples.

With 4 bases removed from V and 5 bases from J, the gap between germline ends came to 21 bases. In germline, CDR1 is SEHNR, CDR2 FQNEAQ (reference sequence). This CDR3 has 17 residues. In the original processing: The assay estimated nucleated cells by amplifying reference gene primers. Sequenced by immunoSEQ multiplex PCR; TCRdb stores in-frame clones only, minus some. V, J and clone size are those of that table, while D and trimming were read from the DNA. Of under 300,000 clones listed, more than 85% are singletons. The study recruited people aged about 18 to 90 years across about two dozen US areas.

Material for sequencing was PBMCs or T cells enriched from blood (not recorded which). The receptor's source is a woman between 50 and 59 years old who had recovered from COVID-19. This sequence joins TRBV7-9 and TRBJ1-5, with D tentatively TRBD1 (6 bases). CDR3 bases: TGTGCCAGCAGCTGGAAAAATCGGGCAGGGGAGCATCAGCCCCAGCATTTT. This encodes CASSWKNRAGEHQPQHF.